One TCR beta chain is described in this entry. Antigen: not known. 13 Jbeta primers and 60 Vbeta primers were used for the PCR. Profiled with immunoSEQ multiplex PCR; TCRdb holds only in-frame clones, not every one. The repertoire consists of nearly 110,000 clones, with 60% to 85% occurring once and the leading ten covering less than 3%. These data are taken from a study of cytomegalovirus exposure and HLA in healthy donors. Study observations and caveats: Owing to their indistinguishability, certain V segments, notably TRBV6-2 and TRBV6-3, were excluded. Available immune exposure information covered CMV serostatus only.

Germline loops: CDR1 SEHNR, CDR2 FQNEAQ (reference sequence). V shed 7 bases and J 1 base; nucleotides not matched to a gene: 3. This CDR3 contains 14 residues. The sample comprised PBMCs. The sequence was obtained from a male donor in good health and CMV-seropositive. The chain is built from TRBV7-9 and TRBJ2-3; 9 nucleotides agree with TRBD2. CDR3 in DNA: TGTGCCAGCAAAGAGCGGGGGGGCACAGATACGCAGTATTTT. Translating gives CASKERGGTDTQYF.